The 6 T cell receptor beta chains given below trace back to one sample, sequenced in a study of blood T cell repertoires in COVID-19. Assay: immunoSEQ multiplex PCR; the TCRdb copy retains only in-frame clones and omits some. The sample shows about 59,000 clones, around four fifths of them seen only once. The sequenced material came from peripheral blood. The origin of the receptors is a woman between 50 and 59 years old with active or convalescent COVID-19.

The V call is TRBV18, the J call TRBJ2-2, with TRBD2 matching 11 bases. V lost 3 bases, J lost 2 bases, and 8 bases stayed unmatched. Germline-derived CDR1 and CDR2 are KGHSH and LQKENI. This CDR3 is 18 amino acids long. CDR3: CASSPRLAGGPNTGELFF. In DNA, the CDR3 is TGTGCCAGCTCACCGAGGCTAGCGGGAGGACCAAACACCGGGGAGCTGTTTTTT.

The V gene is TRBV19, the J gene TRBJ1-5; unclear D gene. This CDR3 has 14 amino acids. V lost 3 bases and J lost 0, with 6 bases in between. CDR1 and CDR2 (germline): LNHDA, SQIVND (reference sequence). The CDR3 nucleotides read TGTGCCAGTAGTATTGCGGCTAGCAATCAGCCCCAGCATTTT. As protein: CASSIAASNQPQHF.

The CDR3 sequence is CASSLDTPRDRGRNTEAFF. Here the CDR3 DNA reads TGCGCCAGCAGCTTGGACACCCCCCGGGACAGGGGGCGGAACACTGAAGCTTTCTTT. V and J are TRBV5-1 and TRBJ1-1; 12 bases map to TRBD1. Looked up from germline, CDR1 is SGHRS and CDR2 is YFSETQ. CDR3 length equals 19 residues. J gave up 1 base and V 0 bases, and 10 bases lay outside the gene matches.

The chain carries TRBV5-1 and TRBJ2-7; TRBD1 agrees at 7 bases. CDR3 length: 16 amino acids. Trimming removed 4 bases from V and 0 bases from J; junction bases left unmatched: 10. Germline V gives CDR1 SGHRS, CDR2 YFSETQ. The chain's CDR3 is CASSPRQGRGSYEQYF. The DNA for the CDR3 is TGCGCCAGCAGCCCAAGACAGGGAAGGGGCTCCTACGAGCAGTACTTC.

In this sample, this clone turned up once. The CDR3 DNA sequence: TGTGCCACCACCCAGAGATGGTTAGGACAATCGGTAGGCCCGAACACTGAAGCTTTCTTT. This gives the protein CATTQRWLGQSVGPNTEAFF. J is TRBJ1-1 and V is TRBV15; D might be TRBD1 (5 bases). There are 20 residues in the CDR3. Germline-derived CDR1 and CDR2 are LNHNV and YYDKDF (reference sequence). V lost 7 bases and J 1 base, leaving 31 bases between the germline ends.

The gene calls are TRBV28 and TRBJ2-1, with no clear D. The germline CDR1 and CDR2 sequences are MDHEN and SYDVKM. Trimming took 3 bases from V and 8 from J, leaving 5 bases between them. The CDR3 runs 11 residues. CDR3 residues: CASSFRDEQFF. The DNA of the CDR3 is TGTGCCAGCAGTTTCCGGGATGAGCAGTTCTTC.